This T cell receptor (beta chain) stems from a study of vaccination effects on CD4 cells after COVID-19. Under the ViraFEST assay, PBMC were stimulated with viral peptide pools so that antigen-specific CD4+ T cells expanded. Sequencing was performed afterwards. At the end of 9 to 11 days of culture, CD4+ T cells were isolated. The healthy vaccine recipients, who had no prior SARS-CoV-2 infection, showed negative nucleocapsid antibodies. Germline loops: CDR1 MNHNY, CDR2 SVGAGI (reference sequence). The length of the CDR3 is 16 residues. J gave up 2 bases and V 6 bases, and 6 bases lay outside the gene matches. Repertoires were generated with immunoSEQ multiplex PCR, while TCRdb's copy carries only in-frame clones and drops some. This table has about 41,000 clones, more than 65% appearing once. As regards this clone: The antigen is unknown.

The specimen was CD4+ T cells from PBMCs cultured with HCoV-NL63 spike peptides, collected before COVID-19 vaccination. The receptor comes from a human donor who received a COVID-19 vaccine. V gene TRBV6-6 combines with J gene TRBJ1-6, with 8 nucleotides matching TRBD1. In DNA form, the CDR3 reads TGTGCCAGCAGGCTGACAGGGGTAACCTATAATTCACCCCTCCACTTT. Translation: CASRLTGVTYNSPLHF.